This T cell receptor beta chain was sequenced for a study of shared clonotypes between healthy human individuals (dated by TCRdb to about 2020). Background for the entire study: The cohort included three men and a couple of women between 18 and 49 years of age. For each donor, three plates each were used for CD4 naive and CD4 memory, two plates were used for CD8 naive, and one plate was used for CD8 memory. To estimate repertoire size and how much clonotypes are shared between individuals, the study performed deep sequencing of blood TCR repertoires from a handful of healthy adults. Libraries were prepared and TCR repertoires were sequenced by different laboratories using diverse techniques, in order to increase sequencing depth and limit assay-specific biases. Between about 0.9 and 10 billion PBMCs per donor were obtained by leukapheresis.

As concerns this clone: No antigen is known for it. The sample holds no much larger clone one base away, and base qualities are not on file.

Study-wide conclusions, independent of this receptor: Compared with non-shared clonotypes, clonotypes shared by all four sorted-subset donors had higher generation probabilities. Across a handful of donors, about 4.5% of naive CD4, approximately 4% of naive CD8, about 2.3% of memory CD4, and 0.4% of memory CD8 clonotypes were shared. Rarefaction of sorted-subset datasets indicated incomplete sequencing despite the large sequencing depth. The genetic and exposure-history diversity represented was limited by the small number of donors. Naive subsets generally had larger estimated clonotype richness than memory subsets did. Based on pairwise subsampling, the degree of clonotype sharing among donors was expected to be affected by sequencing depth. Sampling was limited to blood, and TCR repertoires in tissue likely differ from TCR repertoires in blood.

Using the deep immunoSEQ assay, multiplex PCR amplified TCR CDR3 regions from genomic DNA. Extracted genomic DNA from each cell subset was spread evenly across all wells of several immunoSEQ 96-well plates, with each plate serving as a replicate. For sorted subsets, approximately 190 ng of genomic DNA, equivalent to 30,000 or so T cell genomes, went into each replicate PCR. Purified libraries were measured with a Qubit 3.0 fluorometer, size-checked on a Bioanalyzer 2100, and measured again with the KAPA Library Quantification kit. A separate single-read 150-cycle Illumina NextSeq 550 flow cell was used to sequence each immunoSEQ 96-well plate. As for the original processing: Because the immunoSEQ output held only junctional sequences and lacked quality scores, the filtering could not match the filtering applied to full-length reads. To assign V/J genes and CDR3, sequences were annotated using PyIR, a Python wrapper for IgBLAST v1.9, with IMGT germline references. Any read was removed if the V/J assignment was weak (E-value above 1e-6), the CDR3 was missing, or the read contained stop codons, out-of-frame junctions, or ambiguous translated residues. V3J clonotypes were defined by identical inferred V gene, J gene, and CDR3 amino acid sequence. To compute the percentage overlap between repertoires, the number of shared unique clonotypes was divided by the size of the smaller repertoire. Repertoire richness was assessed with RTK rarefaction, the Chao1 estimator, and Recon v2.1 estimates of unobserved clonotypes. For all TCRbeta clonotypes obtained by the gDNA method from four donors, generation probabilities were computed with OLGA. TCRdb retrieved this table from immuneACCESS and kept in-frame rearrangements only. Not all clones are present; in checked studies, unresolved V genes account for under half, and no reason is known for the remainder. Clone size and the V and J calls come from that table; the DNA yielded D and trimming. This sample lists 600,000 to 750,000 clones; about 78% were detected once. The ten largest make up less than 2% of the sample.

The CDR1 and CDR2 encoded by the germline V gene (reference sequence) are MNHNY and SVGAGI. V is reduced by 1 base and J by 3 bases, leaving a spacing of 7 bases between them. The CDR3 runs 15 residues from the cysteine to the phenylalanine. Only CDR3 DNA is held: 45 bases, read in frame from base 1. The donors were healthy, HIV-negative adults who had no recently reported acute infections or vaccinations. Every donor was a Caucasian adult living in Nashville, Tennessee, USA. Magnetic negative selection was used to enrich CD4+ T cells, after which naive cells were positively selected on CD45RA and the negative fraction became the memory subset. After blood collection by leukapheresis, PBMCs were isolated using Ficoll-Histopaque density gradient centrifugation and then cryopreserved in the vapor phase of liquid nitrogen. Purity and quantity of every magnetically sorted T cell population were checked by analytical flow cytometry. From each sorted fraction, genomic DNA was isolated and quantified by UV absorbance on a Nanodrop 2000c.

This TCR was recovered from a woman aged 25 to 39 in good health. Material: memory CD4+ T cells sorted from blood. Taken with the paper, the label for cell subset or site translates to: CD45RA-negative fraction. This receptor chain uses TRBV6-6 and TRBJ2-6, with the D segment possibly TRBD1 or TRBD2, each aligning over 5 bases. The CDR3 sequence is CASSYWGSGANVLTF. The nucleotide sequence reads as follows: TGTGCCAGCAGTTACTGGGGGAGTGGGGCCAACGTCCTGACTTTC.